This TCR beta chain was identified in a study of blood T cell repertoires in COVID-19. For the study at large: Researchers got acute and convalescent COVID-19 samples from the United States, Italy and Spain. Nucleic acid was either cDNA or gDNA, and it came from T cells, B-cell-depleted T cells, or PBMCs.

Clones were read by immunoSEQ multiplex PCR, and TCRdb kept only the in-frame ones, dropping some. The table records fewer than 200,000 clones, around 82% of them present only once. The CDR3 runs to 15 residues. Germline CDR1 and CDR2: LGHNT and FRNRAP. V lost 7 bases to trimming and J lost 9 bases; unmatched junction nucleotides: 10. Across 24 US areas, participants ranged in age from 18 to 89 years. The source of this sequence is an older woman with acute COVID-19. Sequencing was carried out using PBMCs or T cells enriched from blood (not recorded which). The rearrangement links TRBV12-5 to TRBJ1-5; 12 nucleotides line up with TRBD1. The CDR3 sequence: CASALGTGGQGPQHF. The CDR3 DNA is TGTGCTAGTGCCCTCGGGACAGGGGGCCAAGGGCCCCAGCATTTT.